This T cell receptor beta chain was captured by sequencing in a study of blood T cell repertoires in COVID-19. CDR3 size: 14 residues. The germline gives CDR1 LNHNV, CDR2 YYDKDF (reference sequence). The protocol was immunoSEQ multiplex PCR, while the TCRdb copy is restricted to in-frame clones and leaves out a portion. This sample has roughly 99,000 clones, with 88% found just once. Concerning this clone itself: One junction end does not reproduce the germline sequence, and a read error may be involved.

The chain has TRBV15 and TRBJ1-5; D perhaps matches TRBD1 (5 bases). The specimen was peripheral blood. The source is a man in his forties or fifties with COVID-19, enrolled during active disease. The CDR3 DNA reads TGTGCCACCAGCACGGCGGGCCAGGGACTTGCCAGCATTTTT. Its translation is CATSTAGQGLASIF.